The 4 T cell receptor beta chains below all came from one sample that was sequenced in a study of CD8 T cells in Susac syndrome. Random hexamers were used to reverse transcribe roughly 0.45 to 1 ug of RNA. TCRdb processed the immunoSEQ multiplex PCR reads anew with MiXCR; each CDR3 protein has one entry. The repertoire includes some 65,000 distinct CDR3 sequences, approximately 94% of them detected once, and about 0.61% sits in the top ten. The sample consisted of CD8+ T cells from PBMCs. The receptor source for this set is a human donor with multiple sclerosis.

The rearrangement uses TRBV7-3 and TRBJ2-3, with TRBD2 as a possible D gene (6 bases). Germline CDR1 SGHTA, CDR2 FQGTGA. V lost 5 bases, J lost 2 bases, and 11 bases lay in between. This CDR3 is built from 14 residues. CDR3 nucleotide sequence: TGTGCCAGCAGCCATTGGGACTCCACAGATACGCAGTATTTT. Its protein is CASSHWDSTDTQYF. Based on the CDR3 plus reference TRBV7-3 and TRBJ2-3, the full variable domain is GAGVSQTPSNKVTEKGKYVELRCDPISGHTALYWYRQSLGQGPEFLIYFQGTGAADDSGLPNDRFFAVRPEGSVSTLKIQRTERGDSAVYLCASSHWDSTDTQYFGPGTRLTVL.

This rearrangement joins TRBV6-2 or TRBV6-3 to TRBJ2-7, with 8 bases that match TRBD1. The germline V gene encodes CDR1 MNHEY and CDR2 SVGEGT. CDR3 length equals 12 residues. With 5 bases clipped from V and 5 bases from J, the junction kept 2 bases outside the gene matches. The CDR3 DNA is TGTGCCAGCAGTGGGGGACAGGACGAGCAGTACTTC. It is translated as CASSGGQDEQYF.

This clonotype showed up just once. The chain recombines TRBV27 with TRBJ2-3, with D possibly called TRBD1 or TRBD2 (5 bases each). V was shortened by 4 bases and J by 0 bases, with 8 bases between the two germline ends. This CDR3 is 14 amino acids long. From germline, CDR1 is MNHEY and CDR2 SMNVEV (reference sequence). CDR3 sequence reads: CASSSEGSTDTQYF. CDR3 bases: TGTGCCAGCAGTTCAGAGGGGAGCACAGATACGCAGTATTTT.

This chain connects TRBV29-1 to TRBJ2-7; the match to TRBD2 covers 9 bases. The CDR3 is made up of 14 amino acids. Germline CDR1 reads SQVTM; CDR2 reads ANQGSEA. V lost 3 bases and J lost 3; bases outside the gene matches: 6. The CDR3 DNA reads as TGCAGCGTTGATTTGGGGCGGGGGGGCTACGAGCAGTACTTC. Its protein product is CSVDLGRGGYEQYF.